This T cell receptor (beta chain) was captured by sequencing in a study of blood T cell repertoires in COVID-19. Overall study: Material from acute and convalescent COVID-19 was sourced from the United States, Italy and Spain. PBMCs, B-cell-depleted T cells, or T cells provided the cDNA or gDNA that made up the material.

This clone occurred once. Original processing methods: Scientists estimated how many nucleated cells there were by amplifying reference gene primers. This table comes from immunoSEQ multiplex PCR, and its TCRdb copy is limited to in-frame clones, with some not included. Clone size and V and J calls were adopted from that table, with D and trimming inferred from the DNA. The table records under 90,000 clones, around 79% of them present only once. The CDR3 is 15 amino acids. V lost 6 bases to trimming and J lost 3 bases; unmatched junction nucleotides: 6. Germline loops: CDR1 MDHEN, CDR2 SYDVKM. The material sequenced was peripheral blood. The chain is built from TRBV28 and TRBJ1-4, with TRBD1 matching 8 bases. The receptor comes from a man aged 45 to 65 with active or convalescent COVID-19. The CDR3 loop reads CASRPQGGANEKLFF. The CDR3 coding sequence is TGTGCCAGCAGGCCACAGGGGGGAGCTAATGAAAAACTGTTTTTT.